This passage covers 23 T cell receptor beta chains from one sample sequenced in a study of T cell responses to AZD1222 COVID-19 vaccine. Assay used: immunoSEQ multiplex PCR; TCRdb lists only in-frame clones, some missing. Found here are 150,000 to 180,000 clones, 90% of them singletons; the top ten hold about 20%. The source material was peripheral blood, sampled on day 0 of AZD1222 vaccination. The receptors were sampled from an adult in good health.

This clone was recorded once. V is TRBV29-1 and J is TRBJ2-5, with 11 bases identical to TRBD2. The CDR3 extends over 15 amino acids. The junction had 10 bases not matched to a gene; V was cut back by 6 bases and J by 4 bases. Germline-derived CDR1 and CDR2 are SQVTM and ANQGSEA. This chain's CDR3 is CSVQGTSGSTETQYF. DNA of the CDR3: TGCAGCGTGCAGGGTACTAGCGGGAGTACAGAGACCCAGTACTTC.

DNA for the CDR3: TGTGCCAGCAGCCAAGATATAGGGGGGTATGGCTACACCTTC. It encodes CASSQDIGGYGYTF. The rearrangement links TRBV3-1 (or the pseudogene TRBV3-2) to TRBJ1-2; TRBD1 is a possible D gene (6 bases). Trimming stripped 0 bases from V and 5 bases from J, with 10 bases between. Germline assignment: CDR1 LGHDT and CDR2 YNNKEL (reference sequence). This CDR3 comprises 14 residues.

The J gene is TRBJ1-6, the V gene TRBV9; TRBD1 agrees at 8 bases. With 7 bases clipped from V and 5 bases from J, the junction kept 11 bases outside the gene matches. CDR3 size: 16 residues. The germline CDR1 and CDR2 sequences are SGDLS and YYNGEE. In DNA, the CDR3 is TGTGCCAGCGACACACTCAGGGGGCCGAATAATTCACCCCTCCACTTT. This sequence encodes CASDTLRGPNNSPLHF.

V is TRBV5-1 and J is TRBJ1-2; TRBD1 matches 11 bases. The V gene's germline CDR1 is SGHRS and CDR2 YFSETQ. The CDR3 consists of 14 residues. Losses at the gene ends were 4 bases for V and 7 bases for J; bases not matched to a gene: 6. CDR3 nucleotides: TGCGCCAGCAGCCCGATTGGGACAGGGGGTGGCTACACCTTC. Translating gives CASSPIGTGGGYTF. Full variable domain (remainder filled in from reference TRBV5-1 and TRBJ1-2): KAGVTQTPRYLIKTRGQQVTLSCSPISGHRSVSWYQQTPGQGLQFLFEYFSETQRNKGNFPGRFSGRQFSNSRSEMNVSTLELGDSALYLCASSPIGTGGGYTFGSGTRLTVV.

This clone has only one observation. This chain uses TRBV3-1 (or the pseudogene TRBV3-2) with TRBJ2-3; perhaps TRBD2 as D (6 bases). V lost 0 bases to trimming and J lost 3 bases, with 10 bases between them. The CDR3 spans 15 residues. From germline, CDR1 is LGHDT and CDR2 YNNKEL (reference sequence). CDR3 sequence reads: CASSQETGRTDTQYF. The CDR3 nucleotides read TGTGCCAGCAGCCAAGAGACGGGGAGGACAGATACGCAGTATTTT.

This clone has just one count. V gene TRBV6-5 combines with J gene TRBJ2-1, with TRBD1 as a possible D gene (6 bases). The CDR3 is made up of 13 amino acids. Germline V gene lookup returns CDR1 MNHEY and CDR2 SVGAGI. Trimming shortened V by 6 bases and J by 11 bases, and 17 bases separated the two germline ends. The DNA for the CDR3 is TGTGCCAGCAGACGAGGGGGTTCAATGCAGCAGTTCTTC. As protein: CASRRGGSMQQFF.

CDR3 sequence: CASSFPGTSGLYEQYF. CDR3 nucleotide sequence: TGTGCCAGCAGCTTCCCCGGGACTAGCGGGTTATACGAGCAGTACTTC. The chain couples TRBV5-6 to TRBJ2-7, with TRBD2 identical over 12 bases. V lost 2 bases and J lost 4; bases outside the gene matches: 7. CDR3 size: 16 residues. CDR1 is SGHDT and CDR2 is YYEEEE in the germline V gene. The full variable domain, with the rest looked up from reference TRBV5-6 and TRBJ2-7, is DAGVTQSPTHLIKTRGQQVTLRCSPKSGHDTVSWYQQALGQGPQFIFQYYEEEERQRGNFPDRFSGHQFPNYSSELNVNALLLGDSALYLCASSFPGTSGLYEQYFGPGTRLTVT.

The chain couples TRBV7-9 to TRBJ1-5, with no clear D. Germline loops: CDR1 SEHNR, CDR2 FQNEAQ (reference sequence). Trimming pared 2 bases from V and 6 bases from J, leaving 5 bases between. The CDR3 spans 12 residues. CDR3 coding DNA: TGTGCCAGCAGCTTAATCGGTCAGCCCCAGCATTTT. Translating it yields CASSLIGQPQHF. The variable domain in full, completed from reference TRBV7-9 and TRBJ1-5, reads DTGVSQNPRHKITKRGQNVTFRCDPISEHNRLYWYRQTLGQGPEFLTYFQNEAQLEKSRLLSDRFSAERPKGSFSTLEIQRTEQGDSAMYLCASSLIGQPQHFGDGTRLSIL.

The chain couples TRBV7-9 to TRBJ1-1; possibly TRBD1 for D (6 bases). Trimming stripped 6 bases from V and 3 bases from J, with 17 bases between. This CDR3 is built from 15 residues. CDR1 and CDR2 from the germline V gene are SEHNR and FQNEAQ (reference sequence). CDR3 protein: CASRPPQGGHTEAFF. In DNA, the CDR3 is TGTGCCAGCAGACCTCCACAGGGAGGGCACACTGAAGCTTTCTTT.

The chain has TRBV6-2 or TRBV6-3 and TRBJ2-1, with 11 positions matching TRBD2. With V trimmed by 4 bases and J by 4 bases, 18 bases remained unmatched. This CDR3 region has 20 residues. Germline values: CDR1 MNHEY, CDR2 SVGEGT. The CDR3 DNA is TGTGCCAGCAGTTGGAGACTAGCGGGGCTGACTGGCTCTGGGTACAATGAGCAGTTCTTC. Amino acids: CASSWRLAGLTGSGYNEQFF.

The rearrangement joins TRBV30 to TRBJ1-1; D remains ambiguous. V was pared by 3 bases and J by 11 bases, with 7 bases between. CDR1 is GTSNPN and CDR2 is SVGIG in the germline V gene (reference sequence). This CDR3 is 9 amino acids long. The CDR3 protein is CAWRKKAFF. The CDR3, as DNA: TGTGCCTGGAGGAAGAAGGCTTTCTTT.

The V gene is TRBV24-1, the J gene TRBJ1-1, with a possible D match to TRBD1 (6 bases). Germline loops: CDR1 KGHDR, CDR2 SFDVKD. The length of the CDR3 is 15 residues. V lost 7 bases to trimming and J lost 0 bases, with 14 bases between them. This CDR3 is CATSARDTMNTEAFF. Written as DNA, the CDR3 is TGTGCCACCAGCGCTCGGGACACGATGAACACTGAAGCTTTCTTT.

The chain uses TRBV20-1 and TRBJ2-7; 7 bases line up with TRBD1. V shed 5 bases and J 6 bases; nucleotides not matched to a gene: 4. From germline, CDR1 is DFQATT and CDR2 SNEGSKA (reference sequence). The CDR3 is 11 amino acids. This CDR3 is CSARQGSEQYF. The CDR3 DNA sequence: TGCAGTGCTCGACAGGGCTCCGAGCAGTACTTC.

V usage is TRBV27 and J usage is TRBJ1-6, with D unclear. Per germline, CDR1 MNHEY and CDR2 SMNVEV (reference sequence). The CDR3 consists of 15 residues. V gave up 0 bases and J gave up 14 bases, with 17 bases separating them. CDR3 bases: TGTGCCAGCAGTTTATCGGTGTCGGGGATCAACACCCTCCACTTT. Its protein is CASSLSVSGINTLHF.

This sequence joins TRBV3-1 (or the pseudogene TRBV3-2) and TRBJ1-5, with D unclear. Between the trimmed V and J ends, which lost 3 bases and 2 bases, there was a span of 11 bases. Germline-derived CDR1 and CDR2 are LGHDT and YNNKEL (reference sequence). The CDR3 runs 15 residues. CDR3 region: CASSHGVIGNQPQHF. In DNA form, the CDR3 reads TGTGCCAGCAGCCACGGGGTCATCGGCAATCAGCCCCAGCATTTT.

This clone came up once. The rearrangement links TRBV5-4 to TRBJ1-1; 7 bases align to TRBD1. J was trimmed by 1 base and V by 0 bases; bases with no gene match: 6. CDR3 size: 16 residues. Per germline, CDR1 SGHNT and CDR2 YYREEE (reference sequence). CDR3: CASSLAEGARNTEAFF. For the CDR3, the DNA is TGTGCCAGCAGCTTGGCAGAGGGGGCGCGGAACACTGAAGCTTTCTTT.

This rearrangement joins TRBV18 to TRBJ2-2; D is unclear. V lost 2 bases and J lost 7, with 8 bases in between. This CDR3 is built from 13 residues. CDR1 and CDR2 from the germline V gene are KGHSH and LQKENI. Here the CDR3 DNA reads TGTGCCAGCTCACCAGTCGATGGCGGGGAGCTGTTTTTT. Translation: CASSPVDGGELFF.

A few counts support this clone. The gene calls are TRBV24-1 and TRBJ1-2, with TRBD1 matching over 9 bases. From germline, CDR1 is KGHDR and CDR2 SFDVKD. With 3 bases clipped from V and 10 bases from J, the junction kept 17 bases outside the gene matches. CDR3 size: 17 residues. The CDR3 protein is CATSDPPGQGRAVFYTF. The CDR3 DNA is TGTGCCACCAGTGATCCACCGGGACAGGGTAGGGCGGTCTTCTACACCTTC.

The chain uses TRBV6-2 or TRBV6-3 and TRBJ1-1; no definite D call. The germline V gene has CDR1 MNHEY and CDR2 SVGEGT. With 2 bases removed from V and 2 bases from J, the gap between germline ends came to 12 bases. The CDR3 runs to 15 residues. DNA of the CDR3: TGTGCCAGCAGTTACAGTCCCGGGAGAAACACTGAAGCTTTCTTT. Translation: CASSYSPGRNTEAFF.

This rearrangement joins TRBV10-3 to TRBJ1-2; TRBD1 aligns across 10 bases. Trimming removed 8 bases from V and 4 bases from J; junction bases left unmatched: 1. This CDR3 spans 12 amino acids. Germline V gene lookup returns CDR1 ENHRY and CDR2 SYGVKD. CDR3 nucleotides: TGTGCCATCGGGGACAGGGGCTATGGCTACACCTTC. The encoded protein is CAIGDRGYGYTF.

This chain uses TRBV27 with TRBJ2-7; 12 bases map to TRBD1. CDR1 and CDR2 (germline): MNHEY, SMNVEV (reference sequence). The length of the CDR3 is 14 residues. V trimming: 4 bases; J trimming: 5 bases; junction bases outside the gene matches: 3. For the CDR3, the DNA is TGTGCCAGCAGTTCCGGGACAGGGGGCGACGAGCAGTACTTC. It codes for CASSSGTGGDEQYF.

The rearrangement joins TRBV2 to TRBJ1-2; TRBD1 is a possible D gene (5 bases). V lost 4 bases to trimming and J lost 2 bases, with 8 bases between them. This CDR3 has 13 amino acids. In germline, CDR1 is SNHLY, CDR2 FYNNEI. The CDR3 is CASSGQINYGYTF. As DNA, the CDR3 is TGTGCCAGCAGTGGACAGATCAACTATGGCTACACCTTC.

This chain connects TRBV4-3 to TRBJ1-1, with D possibly matching TRBD1 (5 bases). Germline assignment: CDR1 LGHNA and CDR2 YSLEER. The ends were cut back, 4 bases at V and 2 bases at J, with 17 bases in the middle. The CDR3 consists of 16 residues. The CDR3 spells CASSLQGFGTNTEAFF. DNA for the CDR3: TGCGCCAGCAGCCTGCAGGGTTTTGGAACCAACACTGAAGCTTTCTTT.